The rows below give T cell receptor beta chains drawn from one sample of a study of blood T cell repertoires in COVID-19. Only in-frame clones appear in the TCRdb table, and some are missing; sequencing was by immunoSEQ multiplex PCR. The table shows approximately 53,000 clones, with more than 85% occurring only once. Sequenced: peripheral blood. These receptors all stem from a woman over 75 with acute or convalescent COVID-19. Each CDR3 is given with its conserved first and last residue. Fields, in order: clone size, D gene, V gene, J gene, CDR3 protein, CDR3 DNA. D genes are given only for firm matches. Part of the rows lack a size; the others show once, few, many or a class for expanded clones.

clone size: NA; D gene: TRBD1; V gene: TRBV27; J gene: TRBJ2-7; CDR3 protein: CASSPRQGGSYEQYF; CDR3 DNA: TGTGCCAGCAGTCCCCGACAGGGTGGCTCCTACGAGCAGTACTTC
clone size: NA; D gene: TRBD2; V gene: TRBV9; J gene: TRBJ2-2; CDR3 protein: CASSATGTSSAGELFF; CDR3 DNA: TGTGCCAGCAGCGCTACCGGGACTAGTAGTGCCGGGGAGCTGTTTTTT
clone size: NA; D gene: TRBD1; V gene: TRBV9; J gene: TRBJ2-5; CDR3 protein: CASNPQGTGQETQYF; CDR3 DNA: TGTGCCAGCAATCCCCAGGGGACAGGCCAAGAGACCCAGTACTTC
clone size: NA; D gene: NA; V gene: TRBV4-3; J gene: TRBJ2-5; CDR3 protein: CASSQAREMETQYF; CDR3 DNA: TGCGCCAGCAGCCAAGCTAGGGAGATGGAGACCCAGTACTTC
clone size: NA; D gene: NA; V gene: TRBV30; J gene: TRBJ1-5; CDR3 protein: CAWSVPGQPQHF; CDR3 DNA: TGTGCCTGGAGTGTCCCGGGACAGCCCCAGCATTTT
clone size: once; D gene: NA; V gene: TRBV3-1/TRBV3-2; J gene: TRBJ1-1; CDR3 protein: CASSNDRTEMNTEAFF; CDR3 DNA: TGTGCCAGCAGCAACGATCGTACAGAAATGAACACTGAAGCTTTCTTT
clone size: NA; D gene: NA; V gene: TRBV5-1; J gene: TRBJ2-3; CDR3 protein: CASRGDSPGYTQYF; CDR3 DNA: TGCGCCAGCAGAGGGGACTCCCCCGGGTATACGCAGTATTTT
clone size: NA; D gene: TRBD1; V gene: TRBV19; J gene: TRBJ1-2; CDR3 protein: CASSTLGTGEASYGYTF; CDR3 DNA: TGTGCCAGTAGTACCCTAGGAACAGGGGAAGCATCGTATGGCTACACCTTC
clone size: NA; D gene: TRBD1; V gene: TRBV2; J gene: TRBJ1-5; CDR3 protein: CASRSGTGNNQPQHF; CDR3 DNA: TGTGCCAGCAGGTCCGGGACAGGGAACAATCAGCCCCAGCATTTT
clone size: NA; D gene: NA; V gene: TRBV7-2; J gene: TRBJ1-2; CDR3 protein: CASSLQGADYGYTF; CDR3 DNA: TGTGCCAGCAGCTTACAAGGGGCCGACTATGGCTACACCTTC
clone size: NA; D gene: TRBD2; V gene: TRBV4-3; J gene: TRBJ2-7; CDR3 protein: CASRERLAGGPYEQYF; CDR3 DNA: TGCGCCAGCAGGGAGAGACTAGCGGGAGGGCCGTACGAGCAGTACTTC
clone size: NA; D gene: NA; V gene: TRBV5-5; J gene: TRBJ1-5; CDR3 protein: CASSLYRDQPQHF; CDR3 DNA: TGTGCCAGCAGCTTGTACAGGGACCAGCCCCAGCATTTT
clone size: NA; D gene: NA; V gene: TRBV5-1; J gene: TRBJ2-7; CDR3 protein: CASRSLAAYEQYF; CDR3 DNA: TGCGCCAGCAGGTCTCTAGCAGCCTACGAGCAGTACTTC
clone size: NA; D gene: NA; V gene: TRBV5-1; J gene: TRBJ1-4; CDR3 protein: CASGRQGVEKLFF; CDR3 DNA: TGCGCCAGCGGGAGGCAGGGAGTCGAAAAACTGTTTTTT
clone size: NA; D gene: NA; V gene: TRBV6-6; J gene: TRBJ2-3; CDR3 protein: CASRKQTDTQYF; CDR3 DNA: TGTGCCAGCAGAAAACAAACAGATACGCAGTATTTT
clone size: NA; D gene: NA; V gene: TRBV28; J gene: TRBJ1-2; CDR3 protein: CASSFGGAGGYTF; CDR3 DNA: TGTGCCAGCAGTTTTGGGGGGGCCGGTGGCTACACCTTC
clone size: NA; D gene: TRBD2; V gene: TRBV19; J gene: TRBJ2-3; CDR3 protein: CASSIVSAGAVVTQYF; CDR3 DNA: TGTGCCAGTAGTATAGTGTCGGCGGGAGCGGTTGTTACGCAGTATTTT
clone size: NA; D gene: NA; V gene: TRBV27; J gene: TRBJ2-2; CDR3 protein: CASSLSAGAPGSGELFF; CDR3 DNA: TGTGCCAGCAGTTTATCGGCGGGGGCGCCGGGCTCCGGGGAGCTGTTTTTT
clone size: NA; D gene: NA; V gene: TRBV30; J gene: TRBJ1-6; CDR3 protein: CAWSKVTGLNSPLHF; CDR3 DNA: TGTGCCTGGAGTAAGGTCACAGGGTTGAATTCACCCCTCCACTTT
clone size: NA; D gene: NA; V gene: TRBV9; J gene: TRBJ1-5; CDR3 protein: CASSVGGLRNQPQHF; CDR3 DNA: TGTGCCAGCAGCGTAGGGGGCTTGCGGAATCAGCCCCAGCATTTT
clone size: NA; D gene: NA; V gene: TRBV18; J gene: TRBJ1-4; CDR3 protein: CASSLRRGVEEKLFF; CDR3 DNA: TGTGCCAGCTCACTACGAAGGGGCGTGGAGGAAAAACTGTTTTTT
clone size: NA; D gene: TRBD2; V gene: TRBV7-3; J gene: TRBJ2-3; CDR3 protein: CASSLKLAGSTDTQYF; CDR3 DNA: TGTGCCAGCAGCTTAAAACTAGCGGGGAGCACAGATACGCAGTATTTT
clone size: NA; D gene: TRBD1; V gene: TRBV24-1; J gene: TRBJ2-7; CDR3 protein: CATSSIRDRGDYEQYF; CDR3 DNA: TGTGCCACCAGTAGTATCCGGGACAGAGGAGACTACGAGCAGTACTTC